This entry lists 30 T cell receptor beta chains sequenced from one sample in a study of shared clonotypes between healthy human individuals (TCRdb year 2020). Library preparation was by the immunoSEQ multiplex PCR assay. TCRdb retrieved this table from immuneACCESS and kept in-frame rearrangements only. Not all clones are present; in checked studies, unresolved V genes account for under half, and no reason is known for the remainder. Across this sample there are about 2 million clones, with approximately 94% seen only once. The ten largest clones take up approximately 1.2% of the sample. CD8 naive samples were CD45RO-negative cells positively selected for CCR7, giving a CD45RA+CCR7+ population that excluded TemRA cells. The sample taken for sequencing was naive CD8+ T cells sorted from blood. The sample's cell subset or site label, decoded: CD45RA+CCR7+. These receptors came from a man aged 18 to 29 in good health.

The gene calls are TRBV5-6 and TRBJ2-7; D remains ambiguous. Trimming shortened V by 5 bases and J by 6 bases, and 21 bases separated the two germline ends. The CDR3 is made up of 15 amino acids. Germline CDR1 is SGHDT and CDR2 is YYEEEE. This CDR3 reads CASSFYRASVPEQYF. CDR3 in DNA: TGTGCCAGCAGTTTTTACCGGGCCTCCGTACCCGAGCAGTACTTC.

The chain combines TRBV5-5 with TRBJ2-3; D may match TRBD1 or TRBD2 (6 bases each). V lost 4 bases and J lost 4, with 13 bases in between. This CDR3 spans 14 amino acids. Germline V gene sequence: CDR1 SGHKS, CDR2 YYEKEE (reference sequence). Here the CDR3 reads CASSPLGGADTQYF. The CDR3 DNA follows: TGTGCCAGCAGCCCACTGGGGGGCGCAGATACGCAGTATTTT.

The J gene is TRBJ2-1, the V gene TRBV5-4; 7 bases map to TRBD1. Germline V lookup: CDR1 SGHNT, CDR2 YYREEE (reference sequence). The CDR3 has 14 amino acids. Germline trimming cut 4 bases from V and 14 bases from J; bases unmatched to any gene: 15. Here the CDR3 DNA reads TGTGCCAGCAGCCCACCGGGACAGACTCTTTGGAAGTTCTTC. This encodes CASSPPGQTLWKFF.

CDR3 nucleotides: TGTGCCAGCAAGATAAATCAGCCCCAGCATTTT. Protein sequence: CASKINQPQHF. V usage is TRBV6-1 and J usage is TRBJ1-5; D uncertain. This CDR3 contains 11 residues. Looked up from germline, CDR1 is MNHNS and CDR2 is SASEGT. Between the trimmed V and J ends, which lost 7 bases and 4 bases, there was a span of 5 bases.

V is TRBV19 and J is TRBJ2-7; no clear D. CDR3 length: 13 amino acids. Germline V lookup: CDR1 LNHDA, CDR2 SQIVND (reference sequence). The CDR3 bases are TGTGCTAGTGGTATCCCGGGCGCCTACGAGCAGTACTTC. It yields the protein CASGIPGAYEQYF.

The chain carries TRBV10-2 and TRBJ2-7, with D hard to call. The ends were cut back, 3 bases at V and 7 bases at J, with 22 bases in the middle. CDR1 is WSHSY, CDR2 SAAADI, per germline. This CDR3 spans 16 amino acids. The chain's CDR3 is CASSDRGGAAWWEQYF. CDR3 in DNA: TGCGCCAGCAGTGATCGCGGTGGCGCCGCCTGGTGGGAGCAGTACTTC.

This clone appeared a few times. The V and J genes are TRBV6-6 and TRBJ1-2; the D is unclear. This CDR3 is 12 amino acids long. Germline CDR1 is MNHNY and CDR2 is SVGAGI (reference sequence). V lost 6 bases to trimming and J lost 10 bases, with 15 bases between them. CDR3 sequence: CASSLPVVDYTF. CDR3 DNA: TGTGCCAGCAGCCTCCCAGTCGTTGACTACACCTTC.

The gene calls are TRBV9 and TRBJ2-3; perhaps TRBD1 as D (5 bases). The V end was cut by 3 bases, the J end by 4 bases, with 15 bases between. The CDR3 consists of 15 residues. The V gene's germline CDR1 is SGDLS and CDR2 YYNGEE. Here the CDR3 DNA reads TGTGCCAGCAGCGAAGCAGGGATTTCCGCAGATACGCAGTATTTT. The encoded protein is CASSEAGISADTQYF.

The CDR3 spells CASSPGGSGSVNEKLFF. CDR3 sequence (DNA): TGTGCCAGCAGCCCGGGAGGTTCCGGCTCGGTAAATGAAAAACTGTTTTTT. The chain couples TRBV9 to TRBJ1-4, with D unresolved. Germline V gene sequence: CDR1 SGDLS, CDR2 YYNGEE. The V end was cut by 4 bases, the J end by 5 bases, with 21 bases between. The CDR3 runs 17 residues.

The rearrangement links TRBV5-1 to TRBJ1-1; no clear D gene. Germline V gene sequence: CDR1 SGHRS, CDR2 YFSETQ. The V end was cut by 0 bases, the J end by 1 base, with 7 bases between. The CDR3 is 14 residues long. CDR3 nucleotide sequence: TGCGCCAGCAGCTTGGGACATGGGAACACTGAAGCTTTCTTT. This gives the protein CASSLGHGNTEAFF. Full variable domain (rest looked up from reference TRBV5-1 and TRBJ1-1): KAGVTQTPRYLIKTRGQQVTLSCSPISGHRSVSWYQQTPGQGLQFLFEYFSETQRNKGNFPGRFSGRQFSNSRSEMNVSTLELGDSALYLCASSLGHGNTEAFFGQGTRLTVV.

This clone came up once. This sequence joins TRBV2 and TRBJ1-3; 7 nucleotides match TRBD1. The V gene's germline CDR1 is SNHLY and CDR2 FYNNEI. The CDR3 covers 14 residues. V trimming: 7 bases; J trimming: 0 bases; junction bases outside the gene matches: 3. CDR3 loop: CASIGGYSGNTIYF. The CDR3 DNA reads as TGTGCCAGCATAGGGGGCTACTCTGGAAACACCATATATTTT.

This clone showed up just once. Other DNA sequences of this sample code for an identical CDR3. CDR3 in DNA: TGTGCCAGCAGCCCGACTAGCGGCTCCTACAATGAGCAGTTCTTC. Its protein product is CASSPTSGSYNEQFF. The rearrangement uses TRBV7-9 and TRBJ2-1; TRBD2 matches 9 bases. V was clipped by 5 bases and J by 0 bases; unmatched bases: 2. Germline assignment: CDR1 SEHNR and CDR2 FQNEAQ (reference sequence). The CDR3 loop spans 15 amino acids.

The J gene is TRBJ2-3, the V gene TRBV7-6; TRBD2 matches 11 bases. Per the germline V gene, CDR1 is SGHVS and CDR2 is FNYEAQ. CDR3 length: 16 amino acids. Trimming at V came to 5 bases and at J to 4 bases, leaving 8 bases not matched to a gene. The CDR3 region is CASSPTTSGTADTQYF. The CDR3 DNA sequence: TGTGCCAGCAGCCCAACGACTAGCGGGACTGCAGATACGCAGTATTTT. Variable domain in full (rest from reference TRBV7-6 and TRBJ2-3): GAGVSQSPRYKVTKRGQDVALRCDPISGHVSLYWYRQALGQGPEFLTYFNYEAQQDKSGLPNDRFSAERPEGSISTLTIQRTEQRDSAMYRCASSPTTSGTADTQYFGPGTRLTVL.

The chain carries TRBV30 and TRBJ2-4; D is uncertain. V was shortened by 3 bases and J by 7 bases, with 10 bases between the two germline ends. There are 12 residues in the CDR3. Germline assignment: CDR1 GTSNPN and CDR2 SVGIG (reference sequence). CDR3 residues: CAWSGAGNIQYF. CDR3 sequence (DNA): TGTGCCTGGAGCGGAGCCGGGAACATTCAGTACTTC.

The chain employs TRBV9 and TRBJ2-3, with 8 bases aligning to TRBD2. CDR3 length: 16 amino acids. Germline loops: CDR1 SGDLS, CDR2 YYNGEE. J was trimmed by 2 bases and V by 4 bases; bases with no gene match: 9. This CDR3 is CASSPDPGGTTDTQYF. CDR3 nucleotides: TGTGCCAGCAGCCCAGACCCGGGGGGGACCACAGATACGCAGTATTTT.

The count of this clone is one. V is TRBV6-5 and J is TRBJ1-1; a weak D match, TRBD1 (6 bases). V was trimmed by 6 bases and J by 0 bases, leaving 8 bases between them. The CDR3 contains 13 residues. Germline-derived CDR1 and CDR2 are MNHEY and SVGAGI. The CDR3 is CASRGQMNTEAFF. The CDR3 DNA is TGTGCCAGCAGGGGACAAATGAACACTGAAGCTTTCTTT.

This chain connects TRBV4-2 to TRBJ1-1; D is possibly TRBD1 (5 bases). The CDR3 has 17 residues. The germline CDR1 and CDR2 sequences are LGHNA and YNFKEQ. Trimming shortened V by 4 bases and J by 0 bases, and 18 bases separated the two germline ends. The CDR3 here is CASSLRSGILMNTEAFF. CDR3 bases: TGTGCCAGCAGCCTTCGGTCAGGGATCCTCATGAACACTGAAGCTTTCTTT.

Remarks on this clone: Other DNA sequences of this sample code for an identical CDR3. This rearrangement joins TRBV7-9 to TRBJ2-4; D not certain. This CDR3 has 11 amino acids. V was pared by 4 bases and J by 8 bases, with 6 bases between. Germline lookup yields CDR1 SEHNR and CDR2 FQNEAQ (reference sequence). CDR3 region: CASSSLDIQYF. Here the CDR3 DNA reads TGTGCCAGCAGCTCGCTGGACATTCAGTACTTC.

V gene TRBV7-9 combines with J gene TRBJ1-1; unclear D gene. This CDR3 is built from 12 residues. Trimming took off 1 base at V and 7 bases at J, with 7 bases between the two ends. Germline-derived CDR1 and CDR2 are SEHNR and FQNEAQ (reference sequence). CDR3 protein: CASSLGHLEAFF. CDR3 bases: TGTGCCAGCAGCTTAGGACATCTTGAAGCTTTCTTT.

The CDR3 DNA reads TGTGCCAGCAGTGCCGGGGGGATTGACTACGAGCAGTACTTC. Amino acid sequence: CASSAGGIDYEQYF. The chain links TRBV6-1 to TRBJ2-7; 7 nucleotides match TRBD2. V trimming: 4 bases; J trimming: 3 bases; junction bases outside the gene matches: 6. Germline CDR1 MNHNS, CDR2 SASEGT. CDR3 length equals 14 residues.

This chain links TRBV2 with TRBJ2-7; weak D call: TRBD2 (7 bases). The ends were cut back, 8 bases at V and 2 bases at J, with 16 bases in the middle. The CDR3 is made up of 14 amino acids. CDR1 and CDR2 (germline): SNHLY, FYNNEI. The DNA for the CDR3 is TGTGCCAGCTGGGCAGGGGAGGGGACCTACGAGCAGTACTTC. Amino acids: CASWAGEGTYEQYF.

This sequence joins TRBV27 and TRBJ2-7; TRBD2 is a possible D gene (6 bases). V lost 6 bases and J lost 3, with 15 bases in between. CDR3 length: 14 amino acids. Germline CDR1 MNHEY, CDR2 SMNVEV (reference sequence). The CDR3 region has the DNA TGTGCCAGCAGCCAGGGACTTGAAGTCTACGAGCAGTACTTC. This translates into CASSQGLEVYEQYF.

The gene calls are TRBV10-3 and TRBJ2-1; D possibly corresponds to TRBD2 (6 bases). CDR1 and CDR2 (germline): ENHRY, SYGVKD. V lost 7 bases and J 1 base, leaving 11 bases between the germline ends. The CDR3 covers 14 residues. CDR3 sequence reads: CAIKEGLSYNEQFF. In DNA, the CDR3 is TGTGCCATCAAGGAGGGCTTATCCTACAATGAGCAGTTCTTC.

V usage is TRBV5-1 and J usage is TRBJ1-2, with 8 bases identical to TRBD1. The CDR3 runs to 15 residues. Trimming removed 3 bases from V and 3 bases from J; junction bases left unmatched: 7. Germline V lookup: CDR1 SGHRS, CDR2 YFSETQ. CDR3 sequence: CASSSLAGQDYGYTF. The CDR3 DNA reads TGCGCCAGCAGCTCCCTGGCGGGACAGGACTATGGCTACACCTTC.

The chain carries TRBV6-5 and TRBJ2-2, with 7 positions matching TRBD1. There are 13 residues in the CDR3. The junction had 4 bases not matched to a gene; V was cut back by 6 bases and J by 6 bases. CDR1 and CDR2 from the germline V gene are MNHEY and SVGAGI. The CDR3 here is CASSLQGPGELFF. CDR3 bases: TGTGCCAGCAGCCTACAGGGGCCCGGGGAGCTGTTTTTT.

CDR3 sequence reads: CASIMGQGPEAFF. CDR3 bases: TGTGCCAGCATCATGGGACAGGGGCCTGAAGCTTTCTTT. The V and J genes are TRBV7-9 and TRBJ1-1; 10 nucleotides match TRBD1. With V trimmed by 7 bases and J by 6 bases, 5 bases remained unmatched. The CDR3 covers 13 residues. Per germline, CDR1 SEHNR and CDR2 FQNEAQ (reference sequence).

CDR3 in amino acids: CSVGRGEVDTQYF. The CDR3 DNA is TGCAGCGTTGGGCGGGGCGAGGTAGATACGCAGTATTTT. The rearrangement links TRBV29-1 to TRBJ2-3; the D gene is possibly TRBD2 (6 bases). This CDR3 has 13 amino acids. Germline CDR1 and CDR2: SQVTM and ANQGSEA. V was clipped by 4 bases and J by 5 bases, with 13 bases between them.

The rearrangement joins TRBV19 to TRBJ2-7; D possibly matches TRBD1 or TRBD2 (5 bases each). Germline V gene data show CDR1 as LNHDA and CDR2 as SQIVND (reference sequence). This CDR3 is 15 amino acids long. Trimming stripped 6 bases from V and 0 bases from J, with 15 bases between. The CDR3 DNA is TGTGCCAGTAGCGCCCTCCTTGGGGGCTCCTACGAGCAGTACTTC. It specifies CASSALLGGSYEQYF.

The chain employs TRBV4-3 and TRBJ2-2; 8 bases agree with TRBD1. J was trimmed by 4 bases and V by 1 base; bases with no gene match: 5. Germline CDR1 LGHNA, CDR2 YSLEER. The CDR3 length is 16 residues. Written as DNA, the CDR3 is TGCGCCAGCAGCCAAGTTGGACAGGGCCTCACCGGGGAGCTGTTTTTT. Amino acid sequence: CASSQVGQGLTGELFF.

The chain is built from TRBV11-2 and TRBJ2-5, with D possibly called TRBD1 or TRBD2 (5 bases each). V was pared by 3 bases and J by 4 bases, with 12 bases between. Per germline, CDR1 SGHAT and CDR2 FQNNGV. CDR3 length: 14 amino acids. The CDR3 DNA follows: TGTGCCAGCAGCTTTCTGGGGGAGCGAGAGACCCAGTACTTC. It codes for CASSFLGERETQYF.